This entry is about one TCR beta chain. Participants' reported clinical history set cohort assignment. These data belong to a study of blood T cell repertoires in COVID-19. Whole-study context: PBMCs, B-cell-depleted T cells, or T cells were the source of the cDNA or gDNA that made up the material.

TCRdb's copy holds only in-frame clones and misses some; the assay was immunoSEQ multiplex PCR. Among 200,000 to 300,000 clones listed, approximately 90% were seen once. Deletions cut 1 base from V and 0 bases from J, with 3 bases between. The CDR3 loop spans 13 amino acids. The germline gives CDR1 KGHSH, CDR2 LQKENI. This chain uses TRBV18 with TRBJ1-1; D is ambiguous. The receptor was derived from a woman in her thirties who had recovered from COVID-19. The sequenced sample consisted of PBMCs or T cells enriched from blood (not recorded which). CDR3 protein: CASSPLVNTEAFF. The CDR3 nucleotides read TGTGCCAGCTCACCACTCGTGAACACTGAAGCTTTCTTT.